This record looks at one T cell receptor beta chain sequence and its context. What it recognizes is unknown. This sample is drawn from a study of cytomegalovirus exposure and HLA in healthy donors. Findings of the study overall: TCR beta sequences numbering fewer than 20,000 were associated with HLA alleles at 0.05 false discovery rate in a later analysis. Data from an earlier analysis indicated that most TCR beta V segments were productive either about 90% or about 30% of the time.

Use of 60 Vbeta and 13 Jbeta primers characterized the PCR. Using immunoSEQ multiplex PCR, the repertoire was profiled, and TCRdb retains in-frame clones only, with some absent. Altogether 200,000 to 250,000 clones are present, approximately 81% being singletons, with the ten largest covering 2.9%. The CDR3 runs to 14 residues. The V and J ends lost 4 bases and 1 base respectively, with 8 bases between them. Germline CDR1 and CDR2: LNHDA and SQIVND (reference sequence). The receptor was isolated from a man younger than 40 in good health and CMV-seronegative. The rearrangement joins TRBV19 to TRBJ1-5; maybe TRBD1 (5 bases). Sequencing used PBMCs. CDR3 protein: CASSTTASNQPQHF. CDR3 in DNA: TGTGCCAGTAGTACGACAGCGAGCAATCAGCCCCAGCATTTT.